This T cell receptor beta chain stems from a study of blood T cell repertoires in COVID-19. Whole-study context: Nucleic acid was either cDNA or gDNA, and it came from T cells, B-cell-depleted T cells, or PBMCs.

Generated by immunoSEQ multiplex PCR, the TCRdb table keeps only in-frame clones and is missing some. The table lists fewer than 300,000 clones, under 90% of them singletons, with 8% to 9.5% in the top ten. The germline gives CDR1 LGHDT, CDR2 YNNKEL (reference sequence). Between the trimmed V and J ends, which lost 2 bases and 8 bases, there was a span of 15 bases. This CDR3 is 14 amino acids long. This clonotype was sampled from a human donor in a cohort sampled during active COVID-19. The specimen was peripheral blood. V gene TRBV3-1 (or the pseudogene TRBV3-2) combines with J gene TRBJ1-2; D uncertain. CDR3 residues: CASSQSGGLEGYTF. The CDR3 DNA is TGTGCCAGCAGCCAATCGGGAGGCCTGGAAGGCTACACCTTC.